Listed here are 5 T cell receptor beta chains from one sample, sequenced in a study of blood T cell repertoires in COVID-19. TCRdb's table, derived via immunoSEQ multiplex PCR, lists solely in-frame clones and lacks some. The repertoire has around 150,000 clones, roughly 80% of them found once; the top ten carry 6.5% to 9%. Input material: peripheral blood. These receptors were taken from a middle-aged woman with COVID-19, enrolled during active disease.

This sequence joins TRBV6-6 and TRBJ1-1; the D gene is possibly TRBD1 (6 bases). This CDR3 has 16 residues. Germline-derived CDR1 and CDR2 are MNHNY and SVGAGI (reference sequence). Trimming stripped 6 bases from V and 11 bases from J, with 28 bases between. The CDR3 DNA sequence: TGTGCCAGCAGACCCAAGGGGGGGACACCTCCATTTAGGGCTTTCTTT. Translated: CASRPKGGTPPFRAFF.

The CDR3: CASSYSEGTGGYTF. Here the CDR3 DNA reads TGTGCCAGCAGTTACTCCGAGGGAACGGGCGGCTACACCTTC. The chain combines TRBV6-5 with TRBJ1-2; D is ambiguous. The CDR3 spans 14 residues. Germline CDR1 MNHEY, CDR2 SVGAGI. The germline V and J ends were trimmed by 0 bases and 8 bases, with 13 bases remaining between them.

This clone has just a few counts. The V and J genes are TRBV6-5 and TRBJ1-5; D ambiguous. V lost 0 bases and J lost 5, with 8 bases in between. CDR1 is MNHEY and CDR2 is SVGAGI in the germline V gene. The CDR3 extends over 14 amino acids. CDR3 loop: CASSYSGGHQPQHF. DNA for the CDR3: TGTGCCAGCAGTTACTCTGGAGGGCATCAGCCCCAGCATTTT.

This rearrangement joins TRBV24-1 to TRBJ2-1; weak D call: TRBD2 (6 bases). CDR3 size: 16 residues. The germline CDR1 and CDR2 sequences are KGHDR and SFDVKD. Trimming took 2 bases from V and 0 from J, leaving 10 bases between them. The CDR3 DNA follows: TGTGCCACCAGTGATTCTTTGCGGGGCTCCTACAATGAGCAGTTCTTC. Its translation: CATSDSLRGSYNEQFF.

The chain joins TRBV30 to TRBJ2-5, with D possibly being TRBD1 (6 bases). CDR1 GTSNPN and CDR2 SVGIG come from the germline V gene (reference sequence). The CDR3 covers 14 residues. Trimming cost V 0 bases and J 4 bases, with 12 bases left between them. Here the CDR3 reads CAWSVLLGGETQYF. CDR3 DNA: TGTGCCTGGAGTGTCCTTCTAGGGGGAGAGACCCAGTACTTC.